Listed below are T cell receptor beta chains from one sample, sequenced in a study of identical twins. TCRdb redid the calling of the 5' RACE reads with MiXCR, one entry per CDR3 protein. The sample has roughly 350,000 distinct CDR3 sequences, around 9% seen once; the top ten hold 7.5% to 9.5%. The specimen was naive T cells sorted from blood. Receptors were obtained from a woman aged 45-65 years in good health. The CDR3 runs from the conserved cysteine through the conserved F or W. A D gene is named only where the DNA matches it firmly. Only some rows state a clone size, as once, few, many or a class for expanded clones.

J | size | V | D | CDR3 | DNA
TRBJ2-2 | few | TRBV5-1 | . | CASSLARQPGELFF | TGCGCCAGCAGCTTGGCCCGGCAGCCCGGGGAGCTGTTTTTT
TRBJ2-5 | . | TRBV5-1 | TRBD1 | CASRPGQGETQYF | TGCGCCAGCAGACCGGGACAGGGGGAGACCCAGTACTTC
TRBJ2-7 | many | TRBV28 | . | CASSSLGAGYEQYF | TGTGCCAGCAGTTCTCTTGGGGCAGGCTACGAGCAGTACTTC
TRBJ2-7 | . | TRBV6-1 | . | CACRRGSYEQYF | TGTGCCTGTCGTAGGGGATCCTACGAGCAGTACTTC
TRBJ2-3 | few | TRBV7-9 | . | CASSFHSDIDTQYF | TGTGCCAGCAGCTTCCATAGCGACATAGATACGCAGTATTTT
TRBJ1-1 | . | TRBV4-1 | . | CASSQDVGTYTEAFF | TGCGCCAGCAGCCAAGATGTGGGGACCTACACTGAAGCTTTCTTT
TRBJ1-5 | many | TRBV4-1 | TRBD1 | CASSQEVQGFNQPQHF | TGCGCCAGCAGCCAAGAGGTACAGGGGTTCAATCAGCCCCAGCATTTT
TRBJ2-1 | few | TRBV19 | . | CASSNPVITYNEQFF | TGTGCCAGTAGTAACCCAGTTATCACCTACAATGAGCAGTTCTTC
TRBJ2-3 | . | TRBV20-1 | . | CSARDQGLPDRTQYF | TGCAGTGCTAGAGACCAGGGACTCCCCGACAGAACGCAGTATTTT
TRBJ1-2 | . | TRBV6-5 | . | CASSYTFNYGYTF | TGTGCCAGCAGCTACACCTTTAACTATGGCTACACCTTC
TRBJ2-5 | . | TRBV2 | . | CASCPDWGPQETQYF | TGTGCCAGCTGCCCGGACTGGGGGCCCCAAGAGACCCAGTACTTC
TRBJ2-5 | few | TRBV12-3/TRBV12-4 | . | CASSLGANFETQYF | TGTGCCAGCAGTTTGGGAGCGAATTTCGAGACCCAGTACTTC
TRBJ2-1 | many | TRBV20-1 | TRBD2 | CSALGLAGNYNEQFF | TGCAGTGCTCTCGGACTAGCGGGTAATTACAATGAGCAGTTCTTC
TRBJ2-1 | few | TRBV20-1 | . | CSARDGRSYNEQFF | TGCAGTGCTAGAGACGGGCGCTCCTACAATGAGCAGTTCTTC
TRBJ2-7 | many | TRBV5-6 | TRBD2 | CASSLGLAGVNEQYF | TGTGCCAGCAGCTTGGGTCTAGCGGGAGTGAACGAGCAGTACTTC
TRBJ2-5 | . | TRBV20-1 | . | CSARDLVYQETQYF | TGCAGTGCTAGAGATTTGGTTTACCAAGAGACCCAGTACTTC
TRBJ1-1 | many | TRBV29-1 | . | CSVLPIPNEAFF | TGCAGCGTCCTACCGATCCCCAATGAAGCTTTCTTT
TRBJ1-5 | many | TRBV2 | TRBD1 | CASSDARDREGNQPQHF | TGTGCCAGCAGCGACGCCCGGGACAGGGAAGGCAATCAGCCCCAGCATTTT
TRBJ2-1 | few | TRBV5-1 | . | CASDEGSPGLPEFF | TGCGCCAGCGACGAGGGCAGTCCGGGCCTTCCCGAGTTCTTC
TRBJ2-3 | many | TRBV11-2 | . | CASSLPDTQYF | TGTGCCAGCAGCTTACCTGATACGCAGTATTTT
TRBJ1-1 | . | TRBV12-3/TRBV12-4 | . | CASSFSMLNTEAFF | TGTGCCAGCAGTTTTTCCATGCTGAACACTGAAGCTTTCTTT
TRBJ2-5 | many | TRBV7-6 | TRBD2 | CASSGGGETQYF | TGTGCCAGCAGCGGGGGAGGGGAGACCCAGTACTTC
TRBJ2-6 | . | TRBV5-1 | TRBD2 | CASSGTITSSGANVLTF | TGCGCCAGCAGCGGGACTATCACTAGCTCTGGGGCCAACGTCCTGACTTTC
TRBJ2-1 | few | TRBV12-3/TRBV12-4 | TRBD1 | CASLSTLTGDEQFF | TGTGCCAGCCTTTCCACCCTGACAGGGGATGAGCAGTTCTTC
TRBJ1-2 | . | TRBV20-1 | . | CSARSYAYGYTF | TGCAGTGCTCGATCCTACGCCTATGGCTACACCTTC